Listed here are 8 T cell receptor beta chains from one sample, sequenced in a study of CD8 T cells in ankylosing spondylitis. TCRdb re-analysed the 5' RACE reads in MiXCR, keeping a single row per CDR3 protein. The sample holds about 340,000 distinct CDR3 sequences, about 14% seen once. The sequencing sample was made of blood, either unsorted or a sorted T cell fraction (not recorded which). Source of these receptors: a male donor with ankylosing spondylitis or in good health (not recorded which).

This clonotype was detected a few times. This chain uses TRBV12-3 or TRBV12-4 with TRBJ1-1; D remains unclear. V was trimmed by 3 bases and J by 4 bases, leaving 9 bases between them. CDR3 length: 13 residues. CDR3 in DNA: TGTGCCAGCAGTTTGGAGTACGGCACTGAAGCTTTCTTT. This translates into CASSLEYGTEAFF.

This clonotype was counted between two and nine times. The rearrangement uses TRBV10-2 and TRBJ2-5; 8 nucleotides agree with TRBD2. The CDR3 contains 16 residues. V shed 2 bases, J shed 2 bases, and the junction held 7 bases outside the gene matches. CDR1 and CDR2 (germline): WSHSY, SAAADI. The CDR3 protein is CASSERSGGPQETQYF. DNA of the CDR3: TGCGCCAGCAGTGAGAGGAGCGGGGGTCCTCAAGAGACCCAGTACTTC.

The J gene is TRBJ2-7, the V gene TRBV4-1; 8 nucleotides align to TRBD1. Per the germline V gene, CDR1 is MGHRA and CDR2 is YSYEKL. This CDR3 has 13 amino acids. Trimming took 3 bases from V and 5 from J; bases not matched to a gene: 3. CDR3 coding DNA: TGCGCCAGCAGCCAGACAGGGGCACACGAGCAGTACTTC. It is translated as CASSQTGAHEQYF.

The chain links TRBV7-9 to TRBJ1-1; D not certain. Trimming left V 5 bases short and J 6 bases short, with 10 bases between. The CDR3 runs 12 residues. CDR1 is SEHNR, CDR2 FQNEAQ, per germline (reference sequence). The CDR3 spells CASSHEIPEAFF. For the CDR3, the DNA is TGTGCCAGCAGCCACGAAATCCCTGAAGCTTTCTTT. The full variable domain, with the rest looked up from reference TRBV7-9 and TRBJ1-1, is DTGVSQNPRHKITKRGQNVTFRCDPISEHNRLYWYRQTLGQGPEFLTYFQNEAQLEKSRLLSDRFSAERPKGSFSTLEIQRTEQGDSAMYLCASSHEIPEAFFGQGTRLTVV.

This chain uses TRBV7-2 with TRBJ2-1, with D perhaps given as TRBD1 or TRBD2 (5 bases each). V shed 8 bases and J shed 10 bases, with 15 bases lying between them. Germline CDR1 reads SGHTA; CDR2 reads FQGNSA. The CDR3 is 12 residues long. The CDR3 nucleotides are TGTGCCAGCGGGGGTGGGTCCTGGGAGCAGTTCTTC. Translated, it gives CASGGGSWEQFF.

The chain joins TRBV12-3 or TRBV12-4 to TRBJ1-3; a possible D gene is TRBD1 (5 bases). Trimming stripped 7 bases from V and 4 bases from J, with 14 bases between. The CDR3 spans 14 residues. CDR3 DNA: TGTGCCAGCAAAGCCGGGGGGTCCGGAAACACCATATATTTT. Translating gives CASKAGGSGNTIYF.

The sample holds many counts of this clonotype. The DNA for the CDR3 is TGCGCCAGCAGCCCAGGAGGGGGCTTGAACACTGAAGCTTTCTTT. Amino acid sequence: CASSPGGGLNTEAFF. The chain is built from TRBV5-1 and TRBJ1-1; 7 nucleotides match TRBD1. CDR3 size: 15 residues. Germline CDR1 and CDR2: SGHRS and YFSETQ. The V segment lost 4 bases and the J segment 0 bases; nucleotides outside the gene matches: 6.

This rearrangement joins TRBV6-5 to TRBJ1-1; TRBD1 matches at 7 bases. The CDR3 covers 14 residues. V lost 4 bases to trimming and J lost 4 bases; unmatched junction nucleotides: 6. Germline V gives CDR1 MNHEY, CDR2 SVGAGI. CDR3 region: CASSSRQGSTEAFF. DNA of the CDR3: TGTGCCAGCAGTTCCCGACAGGGTAGCACTGAAGCTTTCTTT.